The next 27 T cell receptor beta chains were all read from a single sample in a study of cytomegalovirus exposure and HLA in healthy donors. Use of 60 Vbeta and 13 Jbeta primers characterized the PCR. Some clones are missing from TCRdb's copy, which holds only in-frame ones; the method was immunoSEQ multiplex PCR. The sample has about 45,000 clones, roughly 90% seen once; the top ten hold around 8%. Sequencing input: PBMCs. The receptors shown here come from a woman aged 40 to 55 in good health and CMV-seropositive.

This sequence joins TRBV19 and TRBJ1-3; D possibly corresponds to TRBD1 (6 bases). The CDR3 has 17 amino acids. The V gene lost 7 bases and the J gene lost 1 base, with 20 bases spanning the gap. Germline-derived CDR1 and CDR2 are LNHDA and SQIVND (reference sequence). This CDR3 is CASNGQPTLYSGNTIYF. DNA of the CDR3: TGTGCCAGTAATGGACAGCCGACGCTTTATTCTGGAAACACCATATATTTT.

The CDR3 sequence: CASSLGHRDLSTGELFF. CDR3 bases: TGCGCCAGCAGCTTGGGACACCGGGACTTGAGCACCGGGGAGCTGTTTTTT. The J gene is TRBJ2-2, the V gene TRBV5-1; D might be TRBD2 (6 bases). Trimming pared 0 bases from V and 4 bases from J, leaving 16 bases between. CDR3 length: 17 residues. CDR1 and CDR2 from the germline V gene are SGHRS and YFSETQ.

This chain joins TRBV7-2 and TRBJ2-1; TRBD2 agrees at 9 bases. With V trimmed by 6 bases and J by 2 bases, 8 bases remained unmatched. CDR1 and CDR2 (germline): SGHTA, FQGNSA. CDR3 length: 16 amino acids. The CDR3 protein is CASSRNSGGPYNEQFF. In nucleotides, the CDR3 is TGTGCCAGCAGTCGAAATAGCGGGGGCCCCTACAATGAGCAGTTCTTC.

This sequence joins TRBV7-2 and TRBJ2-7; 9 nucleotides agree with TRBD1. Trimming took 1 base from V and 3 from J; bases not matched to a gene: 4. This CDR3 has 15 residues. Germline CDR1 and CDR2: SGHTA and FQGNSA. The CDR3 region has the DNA TGTGCCAGCAGCTTAGACAGGGGGCGCATCTACGAGCAGTACTTC. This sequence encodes CASSLDRGRIYEQYF. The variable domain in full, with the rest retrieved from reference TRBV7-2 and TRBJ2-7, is GAGVSQSPSNKVTEKGKDVELRCDPISGHTALYWYRQSLGQGLEFLIYFQGNSAPDKSGLPSDRFSAERTGGSVSTLTIQRTQQEDSAVYLCASSLDRGRIYEQYFGPGTRLTVT.

In nucleotides, the CDR3 is TGTGCCAGTAGTAGTTGGAGTCGGTCCAGATACAATGAGCAGTTCTTC. Amino acids: CASSSWSRSRYNEQFF. V gene TRBV19 combines with J gene TRBJ2-1, with unresolved D. Trimming left V 4 bases short and J 4 bases short, with 17 bases between. The CDR3 totals 16 residues. CDR1 and CDR2 (germline): LNHDA, SQIVND (reference sequence).

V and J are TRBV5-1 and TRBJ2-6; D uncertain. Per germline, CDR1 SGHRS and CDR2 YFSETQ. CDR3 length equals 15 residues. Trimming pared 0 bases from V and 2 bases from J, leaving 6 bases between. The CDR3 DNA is TGCGCCAGCAGCTTGGGACATGCTGGGGCCAACGTCCTGACTTTC. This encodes CASSLGHAGANVLTF.

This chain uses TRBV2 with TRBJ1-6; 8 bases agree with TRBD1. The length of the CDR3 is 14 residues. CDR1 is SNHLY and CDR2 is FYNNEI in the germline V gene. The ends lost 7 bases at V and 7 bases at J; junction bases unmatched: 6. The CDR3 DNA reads TGTGCCAGCAATGGACAGGGCCTAAATTCACCCCTCCACTTT. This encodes CASNGQGLNSPLHF.

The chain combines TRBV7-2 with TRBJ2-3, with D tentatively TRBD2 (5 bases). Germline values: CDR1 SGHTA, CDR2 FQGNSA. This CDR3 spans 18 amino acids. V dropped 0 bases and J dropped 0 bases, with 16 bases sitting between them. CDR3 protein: CASSLARANRKSTDTQYF. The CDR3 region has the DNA TGTGCCAGCAGCTTAGCGCGGGCGAACAGAAAAAGCACAGATACGCAGTATTTT.

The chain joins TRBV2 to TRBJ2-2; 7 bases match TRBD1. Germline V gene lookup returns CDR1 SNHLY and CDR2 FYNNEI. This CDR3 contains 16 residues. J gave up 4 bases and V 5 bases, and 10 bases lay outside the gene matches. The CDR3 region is CASSLLGTVGTGELFF. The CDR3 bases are TGTGCCAGCAGTTTACTTGGGACAGTGGGCACCGGGGAGCTGTTTTTT.

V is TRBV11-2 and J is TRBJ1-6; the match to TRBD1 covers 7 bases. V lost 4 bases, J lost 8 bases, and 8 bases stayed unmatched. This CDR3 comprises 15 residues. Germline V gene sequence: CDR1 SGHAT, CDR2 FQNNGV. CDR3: CASSSGQASHSPLHF. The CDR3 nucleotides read TGTGCCAGCAGCTCAGGACAGGCGAGTCATTCACCCCTCCACTTT.

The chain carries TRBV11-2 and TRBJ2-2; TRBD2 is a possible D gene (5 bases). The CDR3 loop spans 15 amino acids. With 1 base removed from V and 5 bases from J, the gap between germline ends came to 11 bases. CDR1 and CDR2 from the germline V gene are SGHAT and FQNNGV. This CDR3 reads CASSLARGRTGELFF. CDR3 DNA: TGTGCCAGCAGCTTAGCGCGAGGGAGAACCGGGGAGCTGTTTTTT.

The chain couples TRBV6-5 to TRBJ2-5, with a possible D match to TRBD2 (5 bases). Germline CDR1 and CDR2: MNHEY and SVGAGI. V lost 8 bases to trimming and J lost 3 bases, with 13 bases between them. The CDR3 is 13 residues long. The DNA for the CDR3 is TGTGCCAGCTCAGACACGGGGAAAGAGACCCAGTACTTC. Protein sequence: CASSDTGKETQYF.

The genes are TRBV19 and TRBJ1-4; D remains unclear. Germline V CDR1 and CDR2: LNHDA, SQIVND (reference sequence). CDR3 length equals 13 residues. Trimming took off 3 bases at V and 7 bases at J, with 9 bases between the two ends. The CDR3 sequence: CASSIGGLEKLFF. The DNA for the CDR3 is TGTGCCAGTAGTATTGGAGGGCTTGAAAAACTGTTTTTT.

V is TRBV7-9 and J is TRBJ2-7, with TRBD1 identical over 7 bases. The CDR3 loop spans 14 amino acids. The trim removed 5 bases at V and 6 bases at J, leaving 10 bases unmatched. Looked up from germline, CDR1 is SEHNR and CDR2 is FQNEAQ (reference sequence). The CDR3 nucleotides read TGTGCCAGCAGCCCGGACAGGCGCTCCGCCGAGCAGTACTTC. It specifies CASSPDRRSAEQYF.

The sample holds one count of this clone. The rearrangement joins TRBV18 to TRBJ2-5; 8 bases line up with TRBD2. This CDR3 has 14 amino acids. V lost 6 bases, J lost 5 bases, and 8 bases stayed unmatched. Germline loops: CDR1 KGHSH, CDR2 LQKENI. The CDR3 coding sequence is TGTGCCAGCTCGCAATCCGCTAGCGGGGAGACCCAGTACTTC. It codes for CASSQSASGETQYF.

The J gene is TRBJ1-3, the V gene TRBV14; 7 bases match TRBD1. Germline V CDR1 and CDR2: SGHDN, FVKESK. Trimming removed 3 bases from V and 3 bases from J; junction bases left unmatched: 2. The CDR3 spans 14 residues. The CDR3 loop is CASSQTGFGNTIYF. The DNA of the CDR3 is TGTGCCAGCAGCCAGACAGGGTTTGGAAACACCATATATTTT.

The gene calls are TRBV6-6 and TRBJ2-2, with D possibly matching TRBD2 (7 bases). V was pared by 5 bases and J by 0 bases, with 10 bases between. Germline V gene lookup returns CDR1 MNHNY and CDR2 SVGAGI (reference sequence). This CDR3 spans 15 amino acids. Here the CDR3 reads CASSRGGSNTGELFF. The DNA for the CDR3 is TGTGCCAGCAGTAGGGGGGGGTCGAACACCGGGGAGCTGTTTTTT.

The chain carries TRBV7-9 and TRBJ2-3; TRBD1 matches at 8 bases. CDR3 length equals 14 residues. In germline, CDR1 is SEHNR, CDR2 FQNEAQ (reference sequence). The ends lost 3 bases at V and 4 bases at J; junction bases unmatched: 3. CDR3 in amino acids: CASSFGQGPDTQYF. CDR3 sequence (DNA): TGTGCCAGCAGCTTTGGACAGGGCCCAGATACGCAGTATTTT.

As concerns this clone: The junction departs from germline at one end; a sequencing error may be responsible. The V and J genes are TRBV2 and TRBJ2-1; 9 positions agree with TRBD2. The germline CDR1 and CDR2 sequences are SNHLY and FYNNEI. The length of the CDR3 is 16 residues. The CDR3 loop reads CASSVPAGGPVGEQFF. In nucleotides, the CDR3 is TGTGCTAGCAGTGTTCCCGCGGGAGGGCCGGTTGGTGAGCAGTTCTTC.

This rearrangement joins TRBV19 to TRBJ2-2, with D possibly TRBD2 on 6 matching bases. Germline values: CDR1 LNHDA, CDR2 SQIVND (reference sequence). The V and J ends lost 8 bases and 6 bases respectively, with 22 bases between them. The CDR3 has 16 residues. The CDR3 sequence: CASSSGRLGGSGELFF. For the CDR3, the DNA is TGTGCCAGTTCGTCAGGGAGGTTAGGCGGGTCCGGGGAGCTGTTTTTT.

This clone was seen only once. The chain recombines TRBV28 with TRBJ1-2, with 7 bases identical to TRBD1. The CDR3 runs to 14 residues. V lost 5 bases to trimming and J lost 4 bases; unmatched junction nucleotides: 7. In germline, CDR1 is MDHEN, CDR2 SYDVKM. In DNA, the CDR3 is TGTGCCAGCAGTCCCGACAGGGTGGGCTATGGCTACACCTTC. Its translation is CASSPDRVGYGYTF.

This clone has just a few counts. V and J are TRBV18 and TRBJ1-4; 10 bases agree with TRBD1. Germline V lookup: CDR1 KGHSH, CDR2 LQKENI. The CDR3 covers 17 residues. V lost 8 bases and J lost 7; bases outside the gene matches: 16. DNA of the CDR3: TGTGCCAGCCAGCCGACAGGGGGCCTCAAAAGGACTGAAAAACTGTTTTTT. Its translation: CASQPTGGLKRTEKLFF.

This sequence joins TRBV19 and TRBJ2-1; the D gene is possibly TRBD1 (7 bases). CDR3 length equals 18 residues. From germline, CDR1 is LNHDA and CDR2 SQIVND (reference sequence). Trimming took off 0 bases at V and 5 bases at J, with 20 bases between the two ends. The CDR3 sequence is CASSIEGPGGNFDNEQFF. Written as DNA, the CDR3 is TGTGCCAGTAGTATAGAAGGGCCAGGGGGGAATTTCGACAATGAGCAGTTCTTC.

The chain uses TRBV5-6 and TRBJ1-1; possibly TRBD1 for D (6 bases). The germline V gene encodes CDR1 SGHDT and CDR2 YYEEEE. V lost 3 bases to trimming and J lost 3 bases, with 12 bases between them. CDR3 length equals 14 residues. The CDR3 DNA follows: TGTGCCAGCAGCTCACAGGGACCTTACACTGAAGCTTTCTTT. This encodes CASSSQGPYTEAFF.

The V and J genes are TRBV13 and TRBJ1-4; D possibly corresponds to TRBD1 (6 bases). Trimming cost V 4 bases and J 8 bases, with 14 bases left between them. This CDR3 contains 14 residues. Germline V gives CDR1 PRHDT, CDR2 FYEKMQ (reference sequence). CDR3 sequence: CASSSWGGREKLFF. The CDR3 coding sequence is TGTGCCAGCAGCTCATGGGGGGGGCGCGAAAAACTGTTTTTT.

The CDR3 bases are TGCGCCAGCAGCGTTACAGGGGGACTCTCCTACGAGCAGTACTTC. This translates into CASSVTGGLSYEQYF. The chain employs TRBV5-1 and TRBJ2-7, with 8 bases that match TRBD1. CDR1 and CDR2 (germline): SGHRS, YFSETQ. The CDR3 is 15 amino acids. V was pared by 4 bases and J by 0 bases, with 6 bases of the junction left unmatched.

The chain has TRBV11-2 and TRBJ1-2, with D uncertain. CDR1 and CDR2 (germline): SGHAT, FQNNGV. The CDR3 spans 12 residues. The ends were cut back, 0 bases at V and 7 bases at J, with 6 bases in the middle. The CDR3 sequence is CASSLDGFGYTF. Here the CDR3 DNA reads TGTGCCAGCAGCTTAGACGGGTTTGGCTACACCTTC.